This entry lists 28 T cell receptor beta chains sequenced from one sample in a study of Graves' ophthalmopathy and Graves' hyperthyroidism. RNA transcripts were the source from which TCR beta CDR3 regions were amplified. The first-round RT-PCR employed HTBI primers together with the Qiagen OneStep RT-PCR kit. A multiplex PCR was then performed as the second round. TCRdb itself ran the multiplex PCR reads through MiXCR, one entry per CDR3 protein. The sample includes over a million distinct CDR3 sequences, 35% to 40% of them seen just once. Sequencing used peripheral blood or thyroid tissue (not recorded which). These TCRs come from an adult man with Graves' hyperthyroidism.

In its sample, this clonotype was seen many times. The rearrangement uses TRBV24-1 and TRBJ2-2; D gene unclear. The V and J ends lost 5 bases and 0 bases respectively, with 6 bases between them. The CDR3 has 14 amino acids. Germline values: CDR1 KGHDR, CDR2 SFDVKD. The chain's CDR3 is CATSGATNTGELFF. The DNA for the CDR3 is TGTGCCACCAGTGGGGCCACGAACACCGGGGAGCTGTTTTTT.

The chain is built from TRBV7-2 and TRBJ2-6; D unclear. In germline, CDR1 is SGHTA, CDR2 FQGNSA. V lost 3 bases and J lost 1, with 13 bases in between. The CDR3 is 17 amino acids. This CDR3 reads CASSFRPPSSGANVLTF. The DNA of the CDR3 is TGTGCCAGCAGCTTTCGACCGCCCTCATCTGGGGCCAACGTCCTGACTTTC.

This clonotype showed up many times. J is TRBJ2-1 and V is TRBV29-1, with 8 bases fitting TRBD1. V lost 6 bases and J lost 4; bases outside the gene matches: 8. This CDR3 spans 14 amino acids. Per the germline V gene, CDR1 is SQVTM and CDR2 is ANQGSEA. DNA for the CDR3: TGCAGCGTGGGGAAGACAGGGGTATACAATGAGCAGTTCTTC. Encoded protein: CSVGKTGVYNEQFF.

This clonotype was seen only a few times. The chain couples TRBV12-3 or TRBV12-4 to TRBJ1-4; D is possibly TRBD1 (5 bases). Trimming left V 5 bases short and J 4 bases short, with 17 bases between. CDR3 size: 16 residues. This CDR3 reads CASSTRGPGINEKLFF. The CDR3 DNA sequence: TGTGCCAGCAGTACCCGGGGACCGGGGATTAATGAAAAACTGTTTTTT.

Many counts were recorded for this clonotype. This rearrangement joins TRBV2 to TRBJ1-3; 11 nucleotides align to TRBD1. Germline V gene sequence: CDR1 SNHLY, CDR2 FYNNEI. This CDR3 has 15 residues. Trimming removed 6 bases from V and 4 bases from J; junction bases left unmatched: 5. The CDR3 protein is CASSPGQGVGNTIYF. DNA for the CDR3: TGTGCCAGCAGCCCGGGACAGGGGGTCGGAAACACCATATATTTT.

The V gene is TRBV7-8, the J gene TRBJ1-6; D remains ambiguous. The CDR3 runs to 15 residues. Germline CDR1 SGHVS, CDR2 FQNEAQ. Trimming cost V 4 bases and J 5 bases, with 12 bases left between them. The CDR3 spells CASSYPGGDNSPLHF. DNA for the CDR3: TGTGCCAGCAGCTACCCGGGCGGAGATAATTCACCCCTCCACTTT.

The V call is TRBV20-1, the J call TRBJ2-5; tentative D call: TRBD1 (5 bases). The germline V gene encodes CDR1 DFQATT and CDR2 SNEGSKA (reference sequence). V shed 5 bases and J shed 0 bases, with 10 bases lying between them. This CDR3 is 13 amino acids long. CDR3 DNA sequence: TGCAGTGCTGACAGTGATTACCAAGAGACCCAGTACTTC. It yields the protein CSADSDYQETQYF.

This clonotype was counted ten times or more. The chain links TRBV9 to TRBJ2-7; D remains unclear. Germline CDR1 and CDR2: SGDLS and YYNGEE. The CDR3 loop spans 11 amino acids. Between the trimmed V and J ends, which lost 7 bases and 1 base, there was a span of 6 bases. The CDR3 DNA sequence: TGTGCCAGCCTCGGTTCCTACGAGCAGTACTTC. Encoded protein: CASLGSYEQYF.

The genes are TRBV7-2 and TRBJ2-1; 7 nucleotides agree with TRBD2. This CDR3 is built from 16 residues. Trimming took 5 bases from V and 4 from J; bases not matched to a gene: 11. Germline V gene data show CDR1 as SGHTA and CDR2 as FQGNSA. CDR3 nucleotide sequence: TGTGCCAGCAGCCAAAAGCGGGCTAGCGGTTACAATGAGCAGTTCTTC. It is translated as CASSQKRASGYNEQFF.

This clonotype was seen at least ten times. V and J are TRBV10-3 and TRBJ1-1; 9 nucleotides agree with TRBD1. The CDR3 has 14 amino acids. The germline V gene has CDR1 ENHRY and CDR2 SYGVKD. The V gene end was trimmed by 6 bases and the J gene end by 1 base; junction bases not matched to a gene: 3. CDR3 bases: TGTGCCATCAGGGACAGGGGTACGAACACTGAAGCTTTCTTT. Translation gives CAIRDRGTNTEAFF.

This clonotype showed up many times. The CDR3 loop is CASILPEKTNEAFF. CDR3 in DNA: TGTGCCAGCATCCTTCCCGAAAAGACCAATGAAGCTTTCTTT. The chain joins TRBV7-2 to TRBJ1-1; D unclear. Trimming removed 7 bases from V and 7 bases from J, with 19 bases in between. The CDR3 sequence is 14 residues long. CDR1 SGHTA and CDR2 FQGNSA come from the germline V gene.

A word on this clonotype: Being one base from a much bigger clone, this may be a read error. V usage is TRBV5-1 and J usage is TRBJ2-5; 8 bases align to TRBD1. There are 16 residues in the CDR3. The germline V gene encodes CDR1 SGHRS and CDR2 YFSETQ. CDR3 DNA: TGTGCCGGCAGCTCAGACAGGGGAGCCCGGCGAGAGACCCAGTACTTC. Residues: CAGSSDRGARRETQYF.

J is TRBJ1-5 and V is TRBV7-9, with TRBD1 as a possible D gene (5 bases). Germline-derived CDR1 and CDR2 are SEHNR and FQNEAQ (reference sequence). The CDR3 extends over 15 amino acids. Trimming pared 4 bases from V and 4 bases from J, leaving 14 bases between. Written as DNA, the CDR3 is TGTGCCAGCAGCTCCCCAGGGACGGATAATCAGCCCCAGCATTTT. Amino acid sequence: CASSSPGTDNQPQHF.

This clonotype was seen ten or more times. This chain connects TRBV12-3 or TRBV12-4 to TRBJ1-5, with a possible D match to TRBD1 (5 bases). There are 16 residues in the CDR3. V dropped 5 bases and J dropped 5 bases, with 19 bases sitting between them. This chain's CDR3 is CASSPGEGRVYQPQHF. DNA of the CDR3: TGTGCCAGCAGTCCCGGGGAGGGGCGGGTGTATCAGCCCCAGCATTTT.

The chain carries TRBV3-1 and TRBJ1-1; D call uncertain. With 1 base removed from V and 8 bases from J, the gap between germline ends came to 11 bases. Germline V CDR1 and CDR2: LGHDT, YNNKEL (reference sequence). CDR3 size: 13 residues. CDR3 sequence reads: CASSQVGKAEAFF. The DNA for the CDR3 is TGTGCCAGCAGCCAAGTAGGGAAGGCGGAAGCTTTCTTT.

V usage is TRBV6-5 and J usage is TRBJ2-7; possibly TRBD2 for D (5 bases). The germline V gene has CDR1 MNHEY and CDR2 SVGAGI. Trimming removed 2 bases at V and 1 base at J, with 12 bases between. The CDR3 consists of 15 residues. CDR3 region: CASSYLAGRSYEQYF. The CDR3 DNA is TGTGCCAGCAGTTACCTAGCAGGCAGGTCCTACGAGCAGTACTTC.

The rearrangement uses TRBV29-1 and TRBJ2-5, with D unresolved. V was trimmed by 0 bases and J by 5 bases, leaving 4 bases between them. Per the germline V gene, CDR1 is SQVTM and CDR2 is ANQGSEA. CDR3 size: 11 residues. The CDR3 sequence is CSVEEAETQYF. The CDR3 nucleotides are TGCAGCGTTGAAGAAGCGGAGACCCAGTACTTC.

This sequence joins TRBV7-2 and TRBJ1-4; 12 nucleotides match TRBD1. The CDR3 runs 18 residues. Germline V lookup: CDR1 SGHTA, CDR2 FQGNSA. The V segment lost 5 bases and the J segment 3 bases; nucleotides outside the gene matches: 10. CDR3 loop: CASSRGQGAHIANEKLFF. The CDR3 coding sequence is TGTGCCAGCAGCAGGGGACAGGGGGCTCATATTGCTAATGAAAAACTGTTTTTT.

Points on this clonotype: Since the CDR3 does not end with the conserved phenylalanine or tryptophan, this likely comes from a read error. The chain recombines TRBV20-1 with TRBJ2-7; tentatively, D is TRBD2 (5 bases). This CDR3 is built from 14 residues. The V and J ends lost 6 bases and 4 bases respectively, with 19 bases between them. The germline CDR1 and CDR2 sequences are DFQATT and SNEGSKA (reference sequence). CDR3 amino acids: CSAERVVRNYEQYL. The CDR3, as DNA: TGCAGTGCCGAGAGGGTCGTTAGGAATTACGAGCAGTACCTC.

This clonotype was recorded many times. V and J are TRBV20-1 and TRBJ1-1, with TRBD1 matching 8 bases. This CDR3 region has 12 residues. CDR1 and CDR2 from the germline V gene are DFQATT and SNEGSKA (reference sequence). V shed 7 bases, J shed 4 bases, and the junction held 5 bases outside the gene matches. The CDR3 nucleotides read TGCAGTGGTCAGGGGGCAGGCACTGAAGCTTTCTTT. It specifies CSGQGAGTEAFF.

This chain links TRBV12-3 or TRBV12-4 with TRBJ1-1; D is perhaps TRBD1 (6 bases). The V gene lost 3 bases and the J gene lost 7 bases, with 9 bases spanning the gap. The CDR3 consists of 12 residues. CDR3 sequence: CASSLRDNEAFF. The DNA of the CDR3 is TGTGCCAGCAGTTTGCGGGACAATGAAGCTTTCTTT.

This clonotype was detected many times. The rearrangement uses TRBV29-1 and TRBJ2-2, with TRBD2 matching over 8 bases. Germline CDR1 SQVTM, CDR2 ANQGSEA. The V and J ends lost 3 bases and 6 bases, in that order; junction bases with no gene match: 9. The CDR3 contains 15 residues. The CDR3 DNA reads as TGCAGCGTTGATCCCGGGGGGGACCGGTCCGGGGAGCTGTTTTTT. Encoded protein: CSVDPGGDRSGELFF.

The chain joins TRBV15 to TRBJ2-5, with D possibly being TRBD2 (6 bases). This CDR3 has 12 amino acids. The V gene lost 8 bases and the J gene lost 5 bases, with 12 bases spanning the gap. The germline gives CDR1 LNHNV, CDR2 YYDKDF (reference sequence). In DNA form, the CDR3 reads TGTGCCACCGCGCGGGGTGGGGAGACCCAGTACTTC. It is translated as CATARGGETQYF. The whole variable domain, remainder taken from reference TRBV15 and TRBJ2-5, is DAMVIQNPRYQVTQFGKPVTLSCSQTLNHNVMYWYQQKSSQAPKLLFHYYDKDFNNEADTPDNFQSRRPNTSFCFLDIRSPGLGDTAMYLCATARGGETQYFGPGTRLLVL.

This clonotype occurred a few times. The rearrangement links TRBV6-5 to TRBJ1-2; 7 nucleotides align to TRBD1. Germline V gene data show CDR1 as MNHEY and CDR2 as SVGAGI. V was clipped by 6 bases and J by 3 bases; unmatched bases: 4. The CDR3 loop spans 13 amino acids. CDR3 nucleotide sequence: TGTGCCAGCAGGCCCGGGACAGACTATGGCTACACCTTC. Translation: CASRPGTDYGYTF.

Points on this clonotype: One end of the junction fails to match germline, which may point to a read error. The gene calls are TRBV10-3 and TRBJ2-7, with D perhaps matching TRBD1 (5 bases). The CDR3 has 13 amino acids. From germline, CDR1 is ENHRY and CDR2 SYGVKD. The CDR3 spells CASSYSERGEQYF. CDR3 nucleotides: TGTGCCAGCAGTTACTCGGAAAGGGGTGAGCAGTACTTC.

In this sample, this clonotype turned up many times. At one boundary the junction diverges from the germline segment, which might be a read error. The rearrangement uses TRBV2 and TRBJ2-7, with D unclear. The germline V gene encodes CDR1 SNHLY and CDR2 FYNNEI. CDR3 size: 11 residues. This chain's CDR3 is CASSERYEQYF. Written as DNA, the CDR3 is TGCGCCAGCAGTGAGCGCTACGAGCAGTACTTC.

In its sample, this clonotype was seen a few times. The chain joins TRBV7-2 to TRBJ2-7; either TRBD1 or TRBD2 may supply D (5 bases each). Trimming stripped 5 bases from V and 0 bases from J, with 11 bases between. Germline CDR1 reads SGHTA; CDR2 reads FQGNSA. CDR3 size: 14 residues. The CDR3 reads CASSHPGTSYEQYF. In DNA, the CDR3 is TGTGCCAGCAGCCACCCCGGGACCTCCTACGAGCAGTACTTC.

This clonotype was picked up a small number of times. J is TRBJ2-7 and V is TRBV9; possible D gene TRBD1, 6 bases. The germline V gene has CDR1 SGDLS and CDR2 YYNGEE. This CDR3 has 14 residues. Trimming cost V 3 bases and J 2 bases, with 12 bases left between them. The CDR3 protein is CASSAWDNAYEQYF. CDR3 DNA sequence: TGTGCCAGCAGCGCATGGGACAACGCCTACGAGCAGTACTTC.